One T cell receptor beta chain is described in this entry. This sample was included in a study of CXCR3-negative and CXCR3-positive naive CD8 T cells. With UMI labels, 5' RACE was used to prepare the TRB cDNA libraries. For each CDR3 protein, TCRdb gives one entry from its re-call of the 5' RACE reads, without DNA. The table for this sample gives about 62,000 distinct CDR3 sequences. The germline V gene encodes CDR1 LGHNA and CDR2 YSLEER. The CDR3 has 15 residues. Sorting yielded triplicates of about 300,000 cells for each CD8+ T cell subset. This chain links TRBV4-3 with TRBJ2-7. This TCR was recovered from a human donor in good health. Some clones in this sample may be carry-over from other donors' samples. Sequenced: naive CXCR3- CD8+ T cells from blood. The sample's subset: CD45RO-CCR7+CD27+CD95- naive CD8+ T cells lacking CXCR3 (TNR3-). The chain's CDR3 is CASSQEAGGSYEQYF.